This T cell receptor beta chain originates from a study of T cells in tumors after PD-1 blockade. Study background: Prior checkpoint blockade, systemic immunosuppressant use, or anti-cancer therapy within 4 weeks excluded patients. Each patient got pembrolizumab 200 mg every 3 weeks or cemiplimab 350 mg every 2 weeks.

The table came from immunoSEQ multiplex PCR; TCRdb's copy has only in-frame clones and leaves some out. The table includes fewer than 25,000 clones, roughly 82% detected once. Regarding this clone: Its target is not known.

From germline, CDR1 is LNHDA and CDR2 SQIVND (reference sequence). This CDR3 spans 16 amino acids. V was clipped by 7 bases and J by 4 bases; unmatched bases: 12. Study results and limitations: Approximately 43% of tumor TCR clonotypes were also found in blood.

Genomic DNA template from tumor biopsies or peripheral blood, roughly 616 ng to 6,004 ng input. The clonotype originates from a human donor with basal cell carcinoma. The input for sequencing was PBMCs, taken after anti-PD-1 treatment. The V and J genes are TRBV19 and TRBJ2-5, with 10 bases that match TRBD2. The CDR3 nucleotides read TGTGCCAGTAAAGAGAAGCGGGGGGGCCTTAGAGAGACCCAGTACTTC. Translation: CASKEKRGGLRETQYF.